This T cell receptor beta chain stems from a study of T cells in Graves' hyperthyroidism and ophthalmopathy. This CDR3 has 16 amino acids. Germline V gene sequence: CDR1 LGHDT, CDR2 YNNKEL (reference sequence). Trimming took off 2 bases at V and 6 bases at J, with 20 bases between the two ends. Extraction of PBMCs used roughly 9.3 ml of fresh peripheral blood. Researchers amplified the TCR beta CDR3 regions from RNA transcripts. First-round RT-PCR with HTBI primers amplified the TCR CDR3 region. TCRdb re-called the multiplex PCR reads through MiXCR, storing one row per CDR3 protein. This table has 380,000 or so distinct CDR3 sequences, 13% appearing once. Study results and limitations: Most clonotypes expanded in the thyroid (above 0.001) were also present in blood.

Remarks on this clonotype: The antigen is undetermined.

The V call is TRBV3-1, the J call TRBJ2-7; D gene uncertain. The sequenced material came from blood. The receptor was derived from a man aged 30-40 years with Graves' hyperthyroidism that later progressed to Graves' ophthalmopathy. The CDR3 spells CASSQTDGGISREQYF. CDR3 nucleotide sequence: TGTGCCAGCAGCCAAACGGACGGCGGAATTTCCCGCGAGCAGTACTTC.